The 32 T cell receptor beta chains reported below all come from one sample, sequenced in a study of blood T cell repertoires in COVID-19. Assay: immunoSEQ multiplex PCR; the TCRdb copy retains only in-frame clones and omits some. The repertoire includes some 200,000 clones, about 86% of them detected once, and roughly an eighth sits in the top ten. The material sequenced was peripheral blood. The receptors stem from a woman aged 65 to 85 with COVID-19, enrolled during active disease.

V is TRBV2 and J is TRBJ2-1, with no clear D. The CDR3 covers 12 residues. Per germline, CDR1 SNHLY and CDR2 FYNNEI. The V and J ends lost 3 bases and 6 bases respectively, with 6 bases between them. This CDR3 reads CASSDGANEQFF. DNA of the CDR3: TGTGCCAGCAGTGATGGAGCCAATGAGCAGTTCTTC.

As to this clone: In this CDR3 the conserved last residue, phenylalanine or tryptophan, is missing, so a read error is likely. No DNA is shown, since the ends of the CDR3 on it are uncertain; the CDR3 is the one TCRdb lists. The CDR3: CAWRASRSRL. The chain links TRBV30 to TRBJ1-2. In germline, CDR1 is GTSNPN, CDR2 SVGIG (reference sequence). The CDR3 length equals 10 residues, ends included.

For the CDR3, the DNA is TGTGCCAGCAGGTCGGGACAGGGAGAATTGAACACTGAAGCTTTCTTT. As protein: CASRSGQGELNTEAFF. This chain uses TRBV27 with TRBJ1-1; 9 nucleotides align to TRBD1. Germline CDR1 MNHEY, CDR2 SMNVEV (reference sequence). CDR3 length: 16 amino acids. V dropped 6 bases and J dropped 0; count of bases not matched to a gene: 8.

This chain joins TRBV19 and TRBJ1-3, with 7 bases that match TRBD1. The germline V gene has CDR1 LNHDA and CDR2 SQIVND (reference sequence). This CDR3 region has 16 residues. Trimming removed 3 bases from V and 0 bases from J; junction bases left unmatched: 5. CDR3 in amino acids: CASSIRDRPSGNTIYF. Written as DNA, the CDR3 is TGTGCCAGTAGTATCCGGGACAGACCCTCTGGAAACACCATATATTTT.

The chain joins TRBV3-1 (or the pseudogene TRBV3-2) to TRBJ2-7; D gene ambiguous. The CDR3 spans 14 residues. The V and J ends lost 6 bases and 5 bases respectively, with 17 bases between them. Looked up from germline, CDR1 is LGHDT and CDR2 is YNNKEL (reference sequence). The CDR3 loop reads CASSLSYVSDEQYF. DNA of the CDR3: TGTGCCAGCAGTTTGAGCTACGTTTCCGACGAGCAGTACTTC.

This rearrangement joins TRBV6-2 or TRBV6-3 to TRBJ2-7; D is perhaps TRBD1 (5 bases). Germline V gene data show CDR1 as MNHEY and CDR2 as SVGEGT. This CDR3 region has 13 residues. V was pared by 5 bases and J by 3 bases, with 11 bases between. The CDR3: CASSSDSYYEQYF. In DNA, the CDR3 is TGTGCCAGCAGTAGCGACAGCTACTACGAGCAGTACTTC.

This sequence joins TRBV18 and TRBJ2-7; 7 positions match TRBD2. Trimming took 4 bases from V and 3 from J; bases not matched to a gene: 12. This CDR3 contains 16 residues. Germline lookup yields CDR1 KGHSH and CDR2 LQKENI. DNA of the CDR3: TGTGCCAGCTCACTTCTTTCTAGCGGACTAAACTACGAGCAGTACTTC. Residues: CASSLLSSGLNYEQYF. The entire variable domain, with the rest obtained from reference TRBV18 and TRBJ2-7, is as follows: NAGVMQNPRHLVRRRGQEARLRCSPMKGHSHVYWYRQLPEEGLKFMVYLQKENIIDESGMPKERFSAEFPKEGPSILRIQQVVRGDSAAYFCASSLLSSGLNYEQYFGPGTRLTVT.

This rearrangement joins TRBV20-1 to TRBJ2-7; D is uncertain. The V gene's germline CDR1 is DFQATT and CDR2 SNEGSKA (reference sequence). The CDR3 contains 11 residues. Trimming cost V 5 bases and J 2 bases, with 7 bases left between them. The CDR3 sequence: CSAGMTYEQYF. CDR3 coding DNA: TGCAGTGCTGGCATGACCTACGAGCAGTACTTC.

The V gene is TRBV7-9, the J gene TRBJ1-6, with TRBD1 identical over 7 bases. J lost 0 bases, V lost 5 bases, and 4 bases had no gene match. CDR1 SEHNR and CDR2 FQNEAQ come from the germline V gene (reference sequence). The CDR3 contains 16 residues. The CDR3, as DNA: TGTGCCAGCAGCGGGACAGATAGCTCCTATAATTCACCCCTCCACTTT. This sequence encodes CASSGTDSSYNSPLHF.

Note on this clone: This specimen includes other DNA sequences encoding the same CDR3. V and J are TRBV3-1 (or the pseudogene TRBV3-2) and TRBJ2-3; 7 nucleotides align to TRBD1. The CDR3 runs 14 residues. V trimming: 4 bases; J trimming: 1 base; junction bases outside the gene matches: 2. Germline V CDR1 and CDR2: LGHDT, YNNKEL (reference sequence). CDR3 nucleotides: TGTGCCAGCAGCCCCGGACAGGGCACAGATACGCAGTATTTT. It codes for CASSPGQGTDTQYF.

The J gene is TRBJ2-2, the V gene TRBV9; D is perhaps TRBD1 (5 bases). Germline CDR1 reads SGDLS; CDR2 reads YYNGEE. V was clipped by 0 bases and J by 5 bases, with 8 bases between them. This CDR3 has 14 amino acids. CDR3 sequence: CASSVGGQTGELFF. The CDR3 DNA reads as TGTGCCAGCAGCGTAGGTGGACAAACCGGGGAGCTGTTTTTT.

The chain links TRBV14 to TRBJ2-2; 7 bases map to TRBD1. CDR1 and CDR2 (germline): SGHDN, FVKESK. CDR3 length: 15 amino acids. The trim removed 4 bases at V and 3 bases at J, leaving 5 bases unmatched. CDR3 amino acids: CASSPTGTYTGELFF. The DNA of the CDR3 is TGTGCCAGCAGCCCGACAGGGACCTACACCGGGGAGCTGTTTTTT.

This clone came up a few times. The rearrangement joins TRBV24-1 to TRBJ1-2; D may be TRBD1 (5 bases). This CDR3 is 13 amino acids long. Germline V lookup: CDR1 KGHDR, CDR2 SFDVKD. Trimming stripped 2 bases from V and 6 bases from J, with 9 bases between. This chain's CDR3 is CATSDWGRDGYTF. CDR3 DNA: TGTGCCACCAGTGATTGGGGCAGGGATGGCTACACCTTC.

The V call is TRBV18, the J call TRBJ2-5, with D possibly matching TRBD1 (6 bases). Germline lookup yields CDR1 KGHSH and CDR2 LQKENI. Between the trimmed V and J ends, which lost 0 bases and 5 bases, there was a span of 13 bases. The CDR3 covers 15 residues. DNA for the CDR3: TGTGCCAGCTCACCACCGGCGACAGGAGGTGAGACCCAGTACTTC. Translation gives CASSPPATGGETQYF.

V and J are TRBV28 and TRBJ2-3; TRBD2 matches at 7 bases. CDR3 length: 14 residues. V dropped 5 bases and J dropped 5; count of bases not matched to a gene: 7. Looked up from germline, CDR1 is MDHEN and CDR2 is SYDVKM. The CDR3 coding sequence is TGTGCCAGCAGTGTAGCGGGTTCTAAAGATACGCAGTATTTT. This encodes CASSVAGSKDTQYF.

The chain has TRBV19 and TRBJ2-7, with D maybe TRBD1 (6 bases). V was clipped by 6 bases and J by 3 bases, with 12 bases between them. The CDR3 totals 13 residues. Germline CDR1 reads LNHDA; CDR2 reads SQIVND (reference sequence). The CDR3 spells CASSTGTHYEQYF. The DNA for the CDR3 is TGTGCCAGTAGCACCGGGACACACTACGAGCAGTACTTC.

The chain employs TRBV6-5 and TRBJ2-5; TRBD2 aligns across 8 bases. The CDR3 is made up of 16 amino acids. J gave up 3 bases and V 4 bases, and 10 bases lay outside the gene matches. Germline CDR1 is MNHEY and CDR2 is SVGAGI. The CDR3 nucleotides read TGTGCCAGCAGTTCCCCTAGGTTAGCGGGAAAAGAGACCCAGTACTTC. It is translated as CASSSPRLAGKETQYF.

J is TRBJ1-1 and V is TRBV5-1, with D tentatively TRBD1 (5 bases). Between the trimmed V and J ends, which lost 0 bases and 3 bases, there was a span of 12 bases. This CDR3 is built from 15 residues. Germline V gives CDR1 SGHRS, CDR2 YFSETQ. CDR3 sequence (DNA): TGCGCCAGCAGCTTGGTCGGGGAGGGGTACACTGAAGCTTTCTTT. It translates to CASSLVGEGYTEAFF.

This chain uses TRBV19 with TRBJ2-7; 11 nucleotides align to TRBD2. Trimming took 4 bases from V and 4 from J; bases not matched to a gene: 9. The V gene's germline CDR1 is LNHDA and CDR2 SQIVND (reference sequence). The CDR3 runs to 16 residues. The CDR3, as DNA: TGTGCCAGTAGTACCACTAGCGGGGGAGACCTTTACGAGCAGTACTTC. Encoded protein: CASSTTSGGDLYEQYF.

V gene TRBV5-1 combines with J gene TRBJ2-3; D perhaps matches TRBD2 (6 bases). The CDR3 length is 15 residues. Trimming stripped 4 bases from V and 0 bases from J, with 12 bases between. Germline CDR1 and CDR2: SGHRS and YFSETQ. CDR3 DNA sequence: TGCGCCAGCAGCCCGGACGGGACTAGCACAGATACGCAGTATTTT. This gives the protein CASSPDGTSTDTQYF.

The gene calls are TRBV5-4 and TRBJ1-3, with a tentative D call TRBD1 (5 bases). This CDR3 has 15 amino acids. Deletions cut 0 bases from V and 1 base from J, with 8 bases between. CDR1 and CDR2 (germline): SGHNT, YYREEE (reference sequence). CDR3 sequence reads: CASSLGSGSGNTIYF. The CDR3 DNA sequence: TGTGCCAGCAGCTTGGGGTCAGGGTCTGGAAACACCATATATTTT.

The chain uses TRBV6-6 and TRBJ1-1, with 12 bases matching TRBD1. The germline V gene has CDR1 MNHNY and CDR2 SVGAGI (reference sequence). The V gene end was trimmed by 6 bases and the J gene end by 3 bases; junction bases not matched to a gene: 8. The CDR3 consists of 16 residues. The CDR3 nucleotides read TGTGCCAGCAGCTGGGGACAGGGGGCGGGGGACACTGAAGCTTTCTTT. Protein: CASSWGQGAGDTEAFF.

V and J are TRBV7-2 and TRBJ2-7, with TRBD2 matching over 11 bases. CDR1 and CDR2 (germline): SGHTA, FQGNSA. V trimming: 3 bases; J trimming: 2 bases; junction bases outside the gene matches: 9. This CDR3 has 17 residues. For the CDR3, the DNA is TGTGCCAGCAGCTTTGGGGGCCGACTAGCGGGGACCTACGAGCAGTACTTC. This translates into CASSFGGRLAGTYEQYF.

The chain couples TRBV2 to TRBJ1-3; TRBD1 aligns across 10 bases. V lost 4 bases to trimming and J lost 0 bases; unmatched junction nucleotides: 3. Germline CDR1 SNHLY, CDR2 FYNNEI. This CDR3 contains 16 residues. The CDR3, as DNA: TGTGCCAGCAGTGGGACAGGGGGATACTCTGGAAACACCATATATTTT. It translates to CASSGTGGYSGNTIYF.

This sequence joins TRBV6-5 and TRBJ1-1; 8 nucleotides line up with TRBD1. This CDR3 has 15 residues. The V and J ends lost 6 bases and 1 base, in that order; junction bases with no gene match: 7. Per germline, CDR1 MNHEY and CDR2 SVGAGI. In DNA, the CDR3 is TGTGCCAGCAGCCCCCAGGGGGCGGGGAACACTGAAGCTTTCTTT. Its protein product is CASSPQGAGNTEAFF.

The chain couples TRBV25-1 to TRBJ2-3; D might be TRBD2 (6 bases). Looked up from germline, CDR1 is MGHDK and CDR2 is SYGVNS. Trimming stripped 1 base from V and 5 bases from J, with 10 bases between. This CDR3 contains 14 residues. The CDR3 region is CASSEFGSGDTQYF. The CDR3 bases are TGTGCCAGCAGTGAATTCGGGAGTGGAGATACGCAGTATTTT. The entire variable domain, with the rest obtained from reference TRBV25-1 and TRBJ2-3, is as follows: EADIYQTPRYLVIGTGKKITLECSQTMGHDKMYWYQQDPGMELHLIHYSYGVNSTEKGDLSSESTVSRIRTEHFPLTLESARPSHTSQYLCASSEFGSGDTQYFGPGTRLTVL.

The rearrangement uses TRBV5-1 and TRBJ2-2; tentatively, D is TRBD2 (6 bases). The V and J ends lost 1 base and 1 base respectively, with 8 bases between them. There are 15 residues in the CDR3. CDR1 and CDR2 from the germline V gene are SGHRS and YFSETQ. The CDR3 DNA reads as TGCGCCAGCAGCTTGAGGGACTGGAACACCGGGGAGCTGTTTTTT. This gives the protein CASSLRDWNTGELFF.

The chain is built from TRBV3-1 (or the pseudogene TRBV3-2) and TRBJ2-5; 8 positions agree with TRBD1. This CDR3 region has 18 residues. V lost 0 bases and J lost 3; bases outside the gene matches: 12. CDR1 is LGHDT, CDR2 YNNKEL, per germline (reference sequence). In nucleotides, the CDR3 is TGTGCCAGCAGCCAAGATTCCGGGACAGGACTAATGAAAGAGACCCAGTACTTC. Translation gives CASSQDSGTGLMKETQYF.

The genes are TRBV19 and TRBJ1-5, with no clear D. The germline V gene has CDR1 LNHDA and CDR2 SQIVND (reference sequence). The CDR3 is made up of 15 amino acids. Trimming left V 2 bases short and J 4 bases short, with 12 bases between. The CDR3 spells CASSISGLKNQPQHF. CDR3 nucleotides: TGTGCCAGTAGTATATCCGGACTAAAAAATCAGCCCCAGCATTTT.

This clone was detected only once. The chain couples TRBV7-2 to TRBJ1-2; the D is unclear. V gave up 5 bases and J gave up 2 bases, with 9 bases separating them. The CDR3 length is 13 residues. Germline loops: CDR1 SGHTA, CDR2 FQGNSA. The CDR3 is CASSAGPNYGYTF. DNA of the CDR3: TGTGCCAGCAGCGCAGGCCCCAACTATGGCTACACCTTC.

The chain recombines TRBV30 with TRBJ2-1; D perhaps matches TRBD2 (5 bases). From germline, CDR1 is GTSNPN and CDR2 SVGIG (reference sequence). This CDR3 has 15 residues. V gave up 0 bases and J gave up 5 bases, with 14 bases separating them. In DNA form, the CDR3 reads TGTGCCTGGAGTGTAGATGGGCGGGCCCACAATGAGCAGTTCTTC. This codes for CAWSVDGRAHNEQFF.

The V and J genes are TRBV19 and TRBJ2-1; 8 nucleotides line up with TRBD1. The CDR3 has 12 amino acids. Germline trimming cut 11 bases from V and 5 bases from J; bases unmatched to any gene: 5. Germline-derived CDR1 and CDR2 are LNHDA and SQIVND (reference sequence). The CDR3 DNA is TGTGCCTCGGGGACAGGTAACAATGAGCAGTTCTTC. Encoded protein: CASGTGNNEQFF.